This TCR beta chain comes out of a study of blood T cell repertoires in COVID-19. Across the whole study: Acute and convalescent COVID-19 samples came from the United States, Italy and Spain.

Profiling relied on immunoSEQ multiplex PCR, and the TCRdb table lists in-frame clones only, not all of them. This sample has fewer than 70,000 clones; about 91% occur once, and the top ten carry about 4.5%. V was pared by 0 bases and J by 4 bases, with 2 bases of the junction left unmatched. The CDR3 covers 15 residues. CDR1 and CDR2 (germline): KGHSH, LQKENI. The sequencing sample was made of peripheral blood. The TCR sequence derives from a man aged 45-65 years with active COVID-19. The chain has TRBV18 and TRBJ2-1, with 8 positions matching TRBD2. CDR3 bases: TGTGCCAGCTCACCACCAACTAGCGGATACAATGAGCAGTTCTTC. Encoded protein: CASSPPTSGYNEQFF.